This T cell receptor beta chain was retrieved from a study of blood T cell repertoires in COVID-19. Study overall: Collection of acute and convalescent COVID-19 samples took place in the United States, Italy and Spain. T cells, B-cell-depleted T cells, or PBMCs supplied cDNA or gDNA.

Authors' data handling: Quantification of nucleated cells was approximated via reference gene primer amplification. The repertoire was sequenced with immunoSEQ multiplex PCR; TCRdb's copy has only in-frame clones and lacks some. V and J calls and clone size follow that table, whereas D and trimming were derived from the DNA. The top ten hold 2.4% of the sample, which has 150,000 to 190,000 clones, more than 85% seen once. The CDR3 consists of 17 residues. The germline V gene encodes CDR1 LNHDA and CDR2 SQIVND (reference sequence). The trim removed 3 bases at V and 4 bases at J, leaving 14 bases unmatched.

Source material: peripheral blood. This TCR was sampled from a woman aged 70-85 years with acute or convalescent COVID-19. The rearrangement links TRBV19 to TRBJ1-2; TRBD1 agrees at 7 bases. For the CDR3, the DNA is TGTGCCAGTAGTATTCCTAGGACAGGCTTTGTATCCTATGGCTACACCTTC. Translation gives CASSIPRTGFVSYGYTF.